This T cell receptor (beta chain) was obtained from a study of blood T cell repertoires in COVID-19. Study information: From the United States, Italy and Spain came samples of acute and convalescent COVID-19.

This CDR3 contains 14 residues. Germline assignment: CDR1 KGHSH and CDR2 LQKENI. Trimming pared 6 bases from V and 7 bases from J, leaving 16 bases between. Under the authors' procedure: The assay estimated nucleated cells by amplifying reference gene primers. Repertoires were generated with immunoSEQ multiplex PCR, while TCRdb's copy carries only in-frame clones and drops some. The V and J calls and clone size are taken from that table; D and trimming were inferred from the DNA. The sample includes approximately 110,000 clones, around four fifths of them seen just once. The genes are TRBV18 and TRBJ1-5; D not certain. The source of this sequence is a woman in her fifties or sixties with acute or convalescent COVID-19. Sequencing input: peripheral blood. In DNA, the CDR3 is TGTGCCAGCTCTCCCGGACTCGCCGGACAGCCCCAGCATTTT. Its translation: CASSPGLAGQPQHF. Based on the CDR3 plus reference TRBV18 and TRBJ1-5, the full variable domain is NAGVMQNPRHLVRRRGQEARLRCSPMKGHSHVYWYRQLPEEGLKFMVYLQKENIIDESGMPKERFSAEFPKEGPSILRIQQVVRGDSAAYFCASSPGLAGQPQHFGDGTRLSIL.